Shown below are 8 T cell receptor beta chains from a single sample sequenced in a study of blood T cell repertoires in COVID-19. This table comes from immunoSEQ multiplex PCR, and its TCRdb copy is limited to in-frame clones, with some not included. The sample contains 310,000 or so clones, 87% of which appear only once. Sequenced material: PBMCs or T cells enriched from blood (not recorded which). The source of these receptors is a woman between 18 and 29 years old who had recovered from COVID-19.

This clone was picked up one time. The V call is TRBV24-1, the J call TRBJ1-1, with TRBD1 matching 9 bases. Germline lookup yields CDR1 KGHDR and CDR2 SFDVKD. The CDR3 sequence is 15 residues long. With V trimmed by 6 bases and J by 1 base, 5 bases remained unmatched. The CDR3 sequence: CATSPTGGRNTEAFF. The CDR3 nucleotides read TGTGCCACCAGTCCGACAGGGGGTAGGAACACTGAAGCTTTCTTT.

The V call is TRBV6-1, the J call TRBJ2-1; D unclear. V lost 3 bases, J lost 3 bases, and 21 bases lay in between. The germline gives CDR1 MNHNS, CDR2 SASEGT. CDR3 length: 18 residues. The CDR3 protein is CASSDVITPNLNYNEQFF. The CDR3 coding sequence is TGTGCCAGCAGTGATGTGATCACCCCTAACCTTAACTACAATGAGCAGTTCTTC.

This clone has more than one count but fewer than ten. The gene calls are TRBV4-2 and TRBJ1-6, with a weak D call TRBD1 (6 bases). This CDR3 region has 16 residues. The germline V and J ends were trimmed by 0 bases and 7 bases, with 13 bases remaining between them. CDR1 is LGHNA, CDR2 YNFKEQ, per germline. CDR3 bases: TGTGCCAGCAGCCAAGACGTACCAGGGGACAATTCACCCCTCCACTTT. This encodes CASSQDVPGDNSPLHF.

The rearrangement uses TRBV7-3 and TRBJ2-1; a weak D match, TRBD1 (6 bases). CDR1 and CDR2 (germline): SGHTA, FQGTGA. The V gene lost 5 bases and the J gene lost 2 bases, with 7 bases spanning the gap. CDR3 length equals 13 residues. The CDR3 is CASSQGPYNEQFF. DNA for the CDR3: TGTGCCAGCAGCCAGGGGCCCTACAATGAGCAGTTCTTC.

CDR3 DNA sequence: TGTGCCTGGACCCGAGGGCCCCAGCGGGATGAGCAGTTCTTC. Its protein product is CAWTRGPQRDEQFF. The gene calls are TRBV30 and TRBJ2-1; possible D gene TRBD2, 6 bases. The CDR3 runs to 14 residues. CDR1 and CDR2 (germline): GTSNPN, SVGIG (reference sequence). Trimming took 4 bases from V and 8 from J, leaving 18 bases between them.

The CDR3 coding sequence is TGTGCCAGCAGCTTATCAGTGAAGAACACTGAAGCTTTCTTT. Its translation is CASSLSVKNTEAFF. The chain couples TRBV7-8 to TRBJ1-1; D gene uncertain. V lost 2 bases to trimming and J lost 1 base, with 8 bases between them. This CDR3 comprises 14 residues. CDR1 and CDR2 from the germline V gene are SGHVS and FQNEAQ.

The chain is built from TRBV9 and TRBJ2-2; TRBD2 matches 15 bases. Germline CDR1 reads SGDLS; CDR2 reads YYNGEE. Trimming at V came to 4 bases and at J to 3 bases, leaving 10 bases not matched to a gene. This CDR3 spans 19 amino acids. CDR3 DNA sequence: TGTGCCAGCAGCTTTTATGGGACTAGCGGGAGGAGATACACCGGGGAGCTGTTTTTT. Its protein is CASSFYGTSGRRYTGELFF.

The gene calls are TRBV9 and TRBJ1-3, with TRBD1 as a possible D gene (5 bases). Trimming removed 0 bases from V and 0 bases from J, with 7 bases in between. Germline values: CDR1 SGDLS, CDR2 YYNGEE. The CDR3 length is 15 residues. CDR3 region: CASSVEDTSGNTIYF. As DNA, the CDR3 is TGTGCCAGCAGCGTAGAGGACACCTCTGGAAACACCATATATTTT.